This T cell receptor (beta chain) was sequenced during a study of T-cell memory formation after mild COVID-19. This CDR3 is 12 amino acids long. Germline values: CDR1 DFQATT, CDR2 SNEGSKA (reference sequence). The germline V and J ends were trimmed by 3 bases and 0 bases, with 5 bases remaining between them. TCRdb reprocessed the 5' RACE reads via MiXCR and lists one record per CDR3 protein. The table records around 310,000 distinct CDR3 sequences, approximately 22% of them present only once. The sequenced sample consisted of PBMCs or a T cell subset sorted from them (not recorded which). V gene TRBV20-1 combines with J gene TRBJ1-1, with D unclear. This receptor was taken from a man between 18 and 29 years old who had mild COVID-19 (a few samples of this study predate the infection). Cell type and time point are not known. The CDR3 DNA is TGCAGTGCTAGGCGGGTGAACACTGAAGCTTTCTTT. This encodes CSARRVNTEAFF.